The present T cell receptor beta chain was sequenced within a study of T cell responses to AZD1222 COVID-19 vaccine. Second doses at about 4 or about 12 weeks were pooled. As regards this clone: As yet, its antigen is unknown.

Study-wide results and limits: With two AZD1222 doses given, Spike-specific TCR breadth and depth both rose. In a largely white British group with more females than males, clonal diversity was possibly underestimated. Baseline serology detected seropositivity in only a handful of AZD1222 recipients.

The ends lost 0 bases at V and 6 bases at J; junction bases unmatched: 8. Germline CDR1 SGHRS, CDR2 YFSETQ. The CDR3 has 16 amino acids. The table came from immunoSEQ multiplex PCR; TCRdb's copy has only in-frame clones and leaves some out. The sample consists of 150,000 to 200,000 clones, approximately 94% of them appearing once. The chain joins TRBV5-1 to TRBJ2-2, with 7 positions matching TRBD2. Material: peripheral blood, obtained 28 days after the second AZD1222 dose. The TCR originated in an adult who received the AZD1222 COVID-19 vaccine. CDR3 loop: CASSLASSGTPGELFF. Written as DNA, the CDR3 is TGCGCCAGCAGCTTGGCTTCTAGCGGAACCCCCGGGGAGCTGTTTTTT.